This entry lists 15 T cell receptor beta chains sequenced from one sample in a study of OX40 agonist ivuxolimab in advanced cancers. Generated by immunoSEQ multiplex PCR, the TCRdb table keeps only in-frame clones and is missing some. The sample holds over 60,000 clones, over 75% seen once. The sample was CD4+ or CD8+ T cells sorted from blood, taken in a trial of the OX40 agonist ivuxolimab. All receptors derive from an adult with an advanced solid tumor such as melanoma, head and neck, liver or kidney cancer.

This chain uses TRBV5-4 with TRBJ1-3, with D perhaps TRBD1 (5 bases). This CDR3 has 15 residues. CDR1 SGHNT and CDR2 YYREEE come from the germline V gene (reference sequence). V gave up 3 bases and J gave up 4 bases, with 14 bases separating them. The CDR3 sequence is CASSSGGYRGNTIYF. For the CDR3, the DNA is TGTGCCAGCAGCTCGGGGGGGTATCGCGGAAACACCATATATTTT.

The rearrangement joins TRBV6-6 to TRBJ2-7; D perhaps matches TRBD1 (6 bases). The germline V gene encodes CDR1 MNHNY and CDR2 SVGAGI (reference sequence). The V end lost 6 bases, the J end lost 0 bases, and 15 bases lay between the germline ends. The CDR3 is 15 residues long. The CDR3 is CASSSGQSSSYEQYF. Written as DNA, the CDR3 is TGTGCCAGCAGCTCCGGACAGTCAAGCTCCTACGAGCAGTACTTC.

In this sample, this clone turned up once. The chain couples TRBV7-9 to TRBJ1-5; D ambiguous. The CDR3 has 12 amino acids. Germline-derived CDR1 and CDR2 are SEHNR and FQNEAQ (reference sequence). Deletions cut 4 bases from V and 6 bases from J, with 7 bases between. The CDR3 sequence: CASSWVAQPQHF. In nucleotides, the CDR3 is TGTGCCAGCAGCTGGGTTGCTCAGCCCCAGCATTTT.

V usage is TRBV19 and J usage is TRBJ1-2, with 7 bases aligning to TRBD1. The CDR3 consists of 15 residues. The germline gives CDR1 LNHDA, CDR2 SQIVND (reference sequence). V lost 7 bases to trimming and J lost 7 bases; unmatched junction nucleotides: 15. CDR3 loop: CASTSQSTGRGGYTF. In nucleotides, the CDR3 is TGTGCCAGTACCTCACAATCGACAGGGAGGGGTGGCTACACCTTC.

V usage is TRBV7-3 and J usage is TRBJ2-3, with 7 nucleotides matching TRBD1. Germline-derived CDR1 and CDR2 are SGHTA and FQGTGA. Losses at the gene ends were 5 bases for V and 0 bases for J; bases not matched to a gene: 2. The CDR3 consists of 14 residues. CDR3 DNA sequence: TGTGCCAGCAGCCCGGGACAGAGCACAGATACGCAGTATTTT. This translates into CASSPGQSTDTQYF.

About this clone: Other nucleotide sequences in the sample specify the same CDR3. The chain links TRBV30 to TRBJ2-2; D might be TRBD1 (5 bases). CDR1 and CDR2 (germline): GTSNPN, SVGIG (reference sequence). This CDR3 has 13 residues. Trimming stripped 1 base from V and 3 bases from J, with 6 bases between. In DNA form, the CDR3 reads TGTGCCTGGAGTGAACAGGACACCGGGGAGCTGTTTTTT. It translates to CAWSEQDTGELFF.

The CDR3 here is CASSRDYNEQFF. The CDR3 nucleotides read TGTGCCAGTAGTAGGGACTACAATGAGCAGTTCTTC. The chain carries TRBV19 and TRBJ2-1; unclear D gene. The CDR3 loop spans 12 amino acids. Trimming removed 4 bases at V and 3 bases at J, with 4 bases between. CDR1 and CDR2 from the germline V gene are LNHDA and SQIVND (reference sequence).

The chain links TRBV7-3 to TRBJ2-7; TRBD1 agrees at 9 bases. This CDR3 region has 13 residues. Looked up from germline, CDR1 is SGHTA and CDR2 is FQGTGA. The ends lost 5 bases at V and 7 bases at J; junction bases unmatched: 6. The CDR3 reads CASSQTGGREQYF. The CDR3 region has the DNA TGTGCCAGCAGCCAGACAGGGGGGCGAGAGCAGTACTTC.

The rearrangement joins TRBV19 to TRBJ1-5; the D is unclear. Germline V gene data show CDR1 as LNHDA and CDR2 as SQIVND (reference sequence). Between the trimmed V and J ends, which lost 1 base and 3 bases, there was a span of 13 bases. This CDR3 region has 16 residues. CDR3 coding DNA: TGTGCCAGTAGTATAGTAGGAGGTCGAGTCAATCAGCCCCAGCATTTT. Residues: CASSIVGGRVNQPQHF.

This clone showed up just a few times. The chain links TRBV19 to TRBJ1-1; 7 bases match TRBD1. Germline CDR1 is LNHDA and CDR2 is SQIVND (reference sequence). V lost 4 bases, J lost 6 bases, and 11 bases stayed unmatched. The CDR3 spans 15 residues. Here the CDR3 DNA reads TGTGCCAGTAGTACCATTGACAGGGATGTCCCTGAAGCTTTCTTT. Translation: CASSTIDRDVPEAFF.

In DNA, the CDR3 is TGTGCCAGCAGTTACCAGGGAAACTATGGCTACACCTTC. Translated: CASSYQGNYGYTF. The chain links TRBV6-5 to TRBJ1-2, with D maybe TRBD1 (5 bases). Looked up from germline, CDR1 is MNHEY and CDR2 is SVGAGI. This CDR3 contains 13 residues. V lost 2 bases, J lost 2 bases, and 6 bases lay in between.

The rearrangement links TRBV7-2 to TRBJ2-3; D may be TRBD2 (5 bases). This CDR3 has 15 amino acids. The V gene lost 1 base and the J gene lost 6 bases, with 14 bases spanning the gap. The V gene's germline CDR1 is SGHTA and CDR2 FQGNSA. The CDR3 loop is CASSLGSASPDTQYF. CDR3 nucleotide sequence: TGTGCCAGCAGCTTAGGGTCCGCTAGCCCCGATACGCAGTATTTT.

Only one count was recorded for this clone. The chain joins TRBV27 to TRBJ1-2, with D unclear. Trimming took 4 bases from V and 3 from J, leaving 15 bases between them. Germline V lookup: CDR1 MNHEY, CDR2 SMNVEV (reference sequence). This CDR3 contains 15 residues. CDR3 amino acids: CASSWSPRPDYGYTF. The CDR3 DNA is TGTGCCAGCAGTTGGTCACCCCGACCGGACTATGGCTACACCTTC.

Here the CDR3 DNA reads TGTGCCAGTAGTCCAAGGGGACAGGGGGCAGGTCAGCCCCAGCATTTT. Protein product: CASSPRGQGAGQPQHF. This chain uses TRBV19 with TRBJ1-5, with TRBD1 identical over 12 bases. Germline trimming cut 5 bases from V and 6 bases from J; bases unmatched to any gene: 8. The CDR3 extends over 16 amino acids. Germline V lookup: CDR1 LNHDA, CDR2 SQIVND (reference sequence).

This clone was seen a handful of times. CDR3 DNA: TGTGCCTGGAGCACAGGGGTCTCACCCCTCCACTTT. Its translation: CAWSTGVSPLHF. The V gene is TRBV30, the J gene TRBJ1-6, with 7 bases fitting TRBD1. The germline CDR1 and CDR2 sequences are GTSNPN and SVGIG (reference sequence). The trim removed 3 bases at V and 10 bases at J, leaving 3 bases unmatched. The CDR3 length is 12 residues.